Sequencing of this T cell receptor delta chain was carried out in a study of gamma-delta T cells after stem cell transplantation. The germline V gene has CDR1 GEAIGNYY and CDR2 EKD. CDR3 length equals 18 residues. The V and J ends lost 6 bases and 0 bases, in that order; junction bases with no gene match: 15. TCRdb ran CATT on the RT-PCR reads. Among about 3,400 delta-chain clones listed, roughly 17% were seen once. What was sequenced was gamma-delta T cells. This clonotype was obtained from a human donor. It is not recorded whose cells these are; they may come from a transplant donor. The gene calls are TRDV2 and TRDJ1; 10 bases fit TRDD3. DNA for the CDR3: TGTGCCTGTTTACAAATGGGGGATACAAGGGTCTACACCGATAAACTCATCTTT. Its protein product is CACLQMGDTRVYTDKLIF.